A selection of T cell receptor beta chains follows, all from one sample in a study of T-cell reconstitution after alpha-beta-depleted transplantation in children. TCRdb independently ran MiXCR on the PCR reads; one entry per CDR3 protein. The table includes roughly 610,000 distinct CDR3 sequences, over 9.5% detected once. Specimen: PBMCs from the stem cell graft donor, collected from the stem cell graft. The receptors derive from a human donor who donated a stem cell graft to a child with acute myeloid leukemia. The CDR3 runs from the conserved cysteine through the conserved F or W. A D gene is named only where the DNA matches it firmly. Where a row states a size, it is once, few, many or the class of an expanded clone; other rows omit it.

V	J	D	size	DNA	CDR3
TRBV6-1	TRBJ2-4	NA	many	TGTGCCAGCAGACCTACTAGGATAGCCAAAAACATTCAGTACTTC	CASRPTRIAKNIQYF
TRBV7-9	TRBJ2-3	NA	NA	TGTGCCAACACTCCCGGAGCAGATACGCAGTATTTT	CANTPGADTQYF
TRBV12-3/TRBV12-4	TRBJ2-4	TRBD2	few	TGTGCCAGCAGTTTAAGGGTTAGCGGGAGGGGTGAAGCCAAAAACATTCAGTACTTC	CASSLRVSGRGEAKNIQYF
TRBV30	TRBJ2-1	NA	many	TGTGCCTGGAGCGAACCGGAGCAGTTCTTC	CAWSEPEQFF
TRBV7-2	TRBJ1-2	NA	NA	TGTGCCAGCAGCTTGGGGGGAGGGTCGGCCTACTATGGCTACACCTTC	CASSLGGGSAYYGYTF
TRBV7-8	TRBJ2-4	TRBD2	few	TGTGCCAGCACCCCTAGCGGGAGCGGGGAGGTGCGAGCCAAAAACATTCAGTACTTC	CASTPSGSGEVRAKNIQYF
TRBV7-9	TRBJ2-1	TRBD2	NA	TGTGCCAGCAGCTTAAGCGGGAGCGGCTCCTACAATGAGCAGTTCTTC	CASSLSGSGSYNEQFF
TRBV7-9	TRBJ2-3	NA	NA	TGTGCCAGCAGCCCAAGAGCCGGACCGTCGGTGAATACGCAGTATTTT	CASSPRAGPSVNTQYF
TRBV6-1	TRBJ2-3	NA	few	TGTGCCAGCAGTGAACAAAACTCCCCCACAGATACGCAGTATTTT	CASSEQNSPTDTQYF
TRBV4-3	TRBJ2-5	TRBD2	few	TGCGCCAGCAGCCAAGATATCGAGCGGGAGATCCAAGAGACCCAGTACTTC	CASSQDIEREIQETQYF
TRBV5-1	TRBJ2-3	NA	NA	TGCGCCAGCAGCTTTCGGCAGGCAGCAGATACGCAGTATTTT	CASSFRQAADTQYF
TRBV7-3	TRBJ2-1	NA	NA	TGTGCCAGCAGCTTCCCCCCTTCGGGTGAGCAGTTCTTC	CASSFPPSGEQFF
TRBV7-2	TRBJ2-7	NA	NA	TGTGCCAGCAGATCAGGCTCTATAGGCATCCACGAGCAGTACTTC	CASRSGSIGIHEQYF
TRBV6-5	TRBJ1-1	NA	many	TGTGCCAGCACCCTCGCGGGGCCAAACACTGAAGCTTTCTTT	CASTLAGPNTEAFF
TRBV29-1	TRBJ2-5	TRBD1	once	TGCAGCCTCGAAACAGGGGACAATGAAGAGACCCAGTACTTC	CSLETGDNEETQYF
TRBV7-3	TRBJ2-6	TRBD1	few	TGTGCCAGCAGCTTAACAGGGGGCACTGGGGCCAACGTCCTGACTTTC	CASSLTGGTGANVLTF
TRBV18	TRBJ2-6	NA	many	TGTGCCAGCTCAGCCCATGCGGGGGCCAACGTCCTGACTTTC	CASSAHAGANVLTF
TRBV12-3/TRBV12-4	TRBJ1-2	NA	many	TGTGCCAGCAGTTCCGGACTTAACTATGGCTACACCTTC	CASSSGLNYGYTF
TRBV7-2	TRBJ2-7	TRBD2	NA	TGTGCCAGCAGCGGGCTAGCGGGAGGTAATTACGAGCAGTACTTC	CASSGLAGGNYEQYF
TRBV11-2	TRBJ2-7	TRBD1	NA	TGTGCCAGCAGCTTAGGGGACAGCGTATACGAGCAGTACTTC	CASSLGDSVYEQYF
TRBV29-1	TRBJ2-1	TRBD2	many	TGCAGCGTTGGGTGGCTAGCGGGAATGGATGAGCAGTTCTTC	CSVGWLAGMDEQFF
TRBV3-1	TRBJ2-5	NA	NA	TGTGCCAGCAGCCAAGACCTCCTCCGGGAGACCCAGTACTTC	CASSQDLLRETQYF
TRBV14	TRBJ2-2	NA	few	TGTGCCAGCAGCCAGGAAGGGAGGATCACCGGGGAGCTGTTTTTT	CASSQEGRITGELFF
TRBV20-1	TRBJ2-7	TRBD2	NA	TGCTGTGCTAGAGGTAGCGGGAGGGCGCCCTACGAGCAGTACTTC	CCARGSGRAPYEQYF
TRBV4-3	TRBJ2-6	TRBD1	few	TGCGCCAGCAGCCAAGAAGCTAGGACGACAGGGGGCTCTGGGGCCAACGTCCTGACTTTC	CASSQEARTTGGSGANVLTF
TRBV15	TRBJ1-5	TRBD1	few	TGTGCCACCAGCACGACAGGGGATCAGCCCCAGCATTTT	CATSTTGDQPQHF
TRBV18	TRBJ2-7	NA	NA	TGTGCCAGCTCACCGGTACAGGTACCGAGCTCCTACGAGCAGTACTTC	CASSPVQVPSSYEQYF
TRBV30	TRBJ1-1	NA	many	TGTGCCTGGAGTCTATCAGGCGGGAACACTGAAGCTTTCTTT	CAWSLSGGNTEAFF
TRBV5-1	TRBJ2-7	NA	NA	TGCGCCAGCAGCCCGGGTCTTTACGGGGCCTACGAGCAGTACTTC	CASSPGLYGAYEQYF
TRBV7-2	TRBJ2-5	NA	many	TGTGCCAGCAGCTTAGTAGAGACCCAGTACTTC	CASSLVETQYF
TRBV29-1	TRBJ2-4	TRBD1	NA	TGCAGCGTTAGGACAGGGAAAGACATTCAGTACTTC	CSVRTGKDIQYF
TRBV6-5	TRBJ2-1	TRBD2	many	TGTGCCAGCAGCCGTGGTAGCGGGCTCTCCTACAATGAGCAGTTCTTC	CASSRGSGLSYNEQFF
TRBV5-6	TRBJ1-2	NA	NA	TGTGCCAGCAGCTTGAGGAGGACCGCTAACTATGGCTACACCTTC	CASSLRRTANYGYTF